This T cell receptor (beta chain) was observed in a study of blood T cell repertoires in COVID-19. Whole-study context: Samples of COVID-19 (acute and convalescent) were obtained from the United States, Italy and Spain. The analysed material was cDNA or gDNA that came from T cells, B-cell-depleted T cells, or PBMCs.

As processed by the authors: Nucleated cell counts were estimated from reference gene primer amplification. Produced via immunoSEQ multiplex PCR; TCRdb's table is partial and in-frame only. For V, J and clone size, that table is used; D and trimming come from the DNA. The sample holds 200,000 to 250,000 clones, 89% seen once. This CDR3 contains 11 residues. The germline V and J ends were trimmed by 3 bases and 10 bases, with 4 bases remaining between them. This chain links TRBV12-3 or TRBV12-4 with TRBJ1-6; D gene uncertain. This receptor was taken from a man in his fifties or sixties who had recovered from COVID-19. Specimen: peripheral blood. The CDR3 bases are TGTGCCAGCAGTTTCCAGTCACCCCTCCACTTT. Translating it yields CASSFQSPLHF.